This entry concerns a single T cell receptor (beta chain). What it binds is not known. TCRdb's copy holds only in-frame clones and misses some; the assay was immunoSEQ multiplex PCR. The data hold fewer than 700,000 clones, with 85% to 95% observed a single time. The sample belongs to a study of shared clonotypes between healthy human individuals. Study-wide results and limits: Compared with memory subsets, naive subsets generally had larger estimated richness. Clonotypes shared by all four sorted-subset donors had higher generation probabilities than non-shared clonotypes.

Terminally differentiated effector memory CD45RA+ cells were excluded by CCR7 positive selection of CD45RO-negative cells. The donors, healthy adults who were HIV-negative, had experienced no recent acute infections or vaccinations. The germline V gene encodes CDR1 SGHTS and CDR2 YDEGEE. The V end lost 2 bases, the J end lost 0 bases, and 7 bases lay between the germline ends. This CDR3 spans 14 amino acids. The source of this sequence is a woman between 25 and 40 years old in good health. This chain links TRBV5-8 with TRBJ2-3; D gene ambiguous. Sequences were obtained from naive CD8+ T cells sorted from blood. CDR3 DNA sequence: TGTGCCAGCAGCTTCGATCCGAGCACAGATACGCAGTATTTT. It yields the protein CASSFDPSTDTQYF.